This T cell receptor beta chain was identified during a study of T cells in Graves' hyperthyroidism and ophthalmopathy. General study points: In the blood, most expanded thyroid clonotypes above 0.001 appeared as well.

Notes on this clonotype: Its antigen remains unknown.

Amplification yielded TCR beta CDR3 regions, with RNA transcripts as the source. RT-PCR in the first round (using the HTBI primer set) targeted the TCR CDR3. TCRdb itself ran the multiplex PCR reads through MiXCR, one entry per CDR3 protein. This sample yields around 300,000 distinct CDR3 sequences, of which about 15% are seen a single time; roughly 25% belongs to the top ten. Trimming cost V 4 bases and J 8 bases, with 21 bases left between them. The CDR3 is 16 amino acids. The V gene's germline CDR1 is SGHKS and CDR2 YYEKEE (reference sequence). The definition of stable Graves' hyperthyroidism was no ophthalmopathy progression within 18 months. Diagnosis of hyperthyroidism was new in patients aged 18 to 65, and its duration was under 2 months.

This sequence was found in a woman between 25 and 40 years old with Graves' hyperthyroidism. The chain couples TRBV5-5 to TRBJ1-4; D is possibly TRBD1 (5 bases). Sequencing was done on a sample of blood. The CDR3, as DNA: TGTGCCAGCAGCGGCGGGGCTTGGCCCTTGGACGAAAAACTGTTTTTT. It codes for CASSGGAWPLDEKLFF.